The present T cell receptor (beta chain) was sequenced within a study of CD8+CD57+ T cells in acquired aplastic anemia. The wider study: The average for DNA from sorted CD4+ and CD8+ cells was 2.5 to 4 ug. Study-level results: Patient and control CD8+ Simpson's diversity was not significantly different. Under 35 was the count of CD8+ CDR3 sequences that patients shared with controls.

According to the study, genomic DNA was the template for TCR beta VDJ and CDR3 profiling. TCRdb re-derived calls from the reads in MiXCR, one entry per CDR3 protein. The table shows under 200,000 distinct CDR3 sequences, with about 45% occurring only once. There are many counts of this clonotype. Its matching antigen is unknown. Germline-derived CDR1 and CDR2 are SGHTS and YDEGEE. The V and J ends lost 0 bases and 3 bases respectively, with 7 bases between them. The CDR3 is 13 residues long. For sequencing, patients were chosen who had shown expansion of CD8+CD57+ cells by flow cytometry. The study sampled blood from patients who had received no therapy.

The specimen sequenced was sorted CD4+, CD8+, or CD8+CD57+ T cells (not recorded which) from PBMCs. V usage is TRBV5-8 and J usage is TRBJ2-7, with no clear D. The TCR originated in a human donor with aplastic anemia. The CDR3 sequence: CASSLATFYEQYF. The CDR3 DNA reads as TGTGCCAGCAGCTTGGCCACGTTCTACGAGCAGTACTTC.